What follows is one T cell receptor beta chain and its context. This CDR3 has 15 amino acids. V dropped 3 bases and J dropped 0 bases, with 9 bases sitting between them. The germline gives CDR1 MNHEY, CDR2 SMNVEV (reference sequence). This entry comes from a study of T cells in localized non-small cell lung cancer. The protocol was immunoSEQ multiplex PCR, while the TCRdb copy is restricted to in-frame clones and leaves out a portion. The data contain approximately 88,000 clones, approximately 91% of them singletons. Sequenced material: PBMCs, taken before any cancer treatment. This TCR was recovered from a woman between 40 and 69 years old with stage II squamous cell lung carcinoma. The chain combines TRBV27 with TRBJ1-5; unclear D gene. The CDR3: CASSFNQVSNQPQHF. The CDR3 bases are TGTGCCAGCAGTTTTAATCAGGTTAGCAATCAGCCCCAGCATTTT.